This TCR beta chain stems from a study of technical replicates of blood from several donors (dated by TCRdb to 2017 to 2019). The CDR3, from cysteine to phenylalanine, totals 14 residues. Only the CDR3 part of the read is kept: 42 bases, read in frame from the first base. Trimming takes 7 bases from V and 0 bases from J, and the germline ends sit 11 bases apart. Per the germline V gene (reference sequence), LNHDA is the CDR1 and SQIVND is the CDR2. Note on this clone: The antigen it binds to is not known. Per-base qualities were not stored, and no clone one base away is much larger.

Library creation used the immunoSEQ multiplex PCR assay. TCRdb's version of the immuneACCESS table is confined to in-frame rearrangements and falls short of the full clone set. An unresolved V gene accounts for under half of the shortfall where checked; the remainder is of unknown origin. The sample records approximately 17,000 clones, about nine tenths of which are singletons. Approximately 10% of the sample comes from the top ten. This TCR came from a human donor in good health. The sample was PBMCs. The sequence links TRBV19 to TRBJ2-3; a weak D assignment points to TRBD1 (5 bases agree). The CDR3: CASKTETSTDTQYF. The bases read TGTGCCAGTAAGACAGAAACTAGCACAGATACGCAGTATTTT.